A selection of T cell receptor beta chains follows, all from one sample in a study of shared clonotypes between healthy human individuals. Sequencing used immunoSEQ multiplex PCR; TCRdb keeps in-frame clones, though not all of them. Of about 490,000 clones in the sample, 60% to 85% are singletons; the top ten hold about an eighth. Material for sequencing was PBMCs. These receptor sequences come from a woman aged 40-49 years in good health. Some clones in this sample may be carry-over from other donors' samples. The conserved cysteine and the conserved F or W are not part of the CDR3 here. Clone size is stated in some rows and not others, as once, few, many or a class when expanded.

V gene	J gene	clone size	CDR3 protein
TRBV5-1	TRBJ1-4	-	ASSPGQGGEKLF
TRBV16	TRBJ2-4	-	ASSPRDSMFIQY
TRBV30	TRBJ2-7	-	AWKTGYEQY
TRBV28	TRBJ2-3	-	ASSVAGTFYTDTQY
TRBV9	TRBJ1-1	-	ASSPGGEVGTEAF
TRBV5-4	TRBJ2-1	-	ASSLGGYNEQF
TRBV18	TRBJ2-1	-	ASSARTSGSREIRNNEQF
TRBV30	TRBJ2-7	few	AWSVLSGSYEQY
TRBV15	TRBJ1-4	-	ATSRGGGTGGYEKLF
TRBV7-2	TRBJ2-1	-	ASSLVALAGGTVSEQF